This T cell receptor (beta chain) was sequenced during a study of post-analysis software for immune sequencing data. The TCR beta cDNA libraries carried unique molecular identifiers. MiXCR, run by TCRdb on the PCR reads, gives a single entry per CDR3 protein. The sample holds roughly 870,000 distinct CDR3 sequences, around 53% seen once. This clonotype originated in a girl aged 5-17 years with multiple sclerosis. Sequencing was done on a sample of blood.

CDR3 region: CASRRLGIAPFF. For the CDR3, the DNA is TGTGCCAGCAGAAGACTAGGAATTGCCCCGTTCTTC. The V gene is TRBV14, the J gene TRBJ2-1, with TRBD2 as a possible D gene (6 bases). Germline V gene lookup returns CDR1 SGHDN and CDR2 FVKESK. There are 12 residues in the CDR3. V lost 6 bases and J lost 15, with 18 bases in between.